This T cell receptor beta chain was profiled in a study of response to subunit inactivated influenza vaccine. General observations from the study: Authors suggested each seasonal flu vaccination may recruit only limited numbers of new T cells.

This clonotype showed up many times. Its antigen is not known. The CDR3 loop spans 14 amino acids. Trimming pared 4 bases from V and 2 bases from J, leaving 12 bases between. In TCRdb, the RT-PCR reads were re-called with MiXCR into one record per CDR3 protein. The sample yields around 480,000 distinct CDR3 sequences, about 15% seen once. The chain couples TRBV12-3 or TRBV12-4 to TRBJ2-7; D might be TRBD2 (6 bases). The sample was CD4+ T cells sorted from PBMCs, taken roughly 24 months after vaccination. The TCR originated in a man between 50 and 75 years old who received an inactivated influenza vaccine. The CDR3 loop is CASSWGGKAYEQYF. The CDR3 region has the DNA TGTGCCAGCAGTTGGGGAGGAAAAGCCTACGAGCAGTACTTC.